These 9 T cell receptor beta chains share one sample of origin, sequenced in a study of blood T cell repertoires in COVID-19. Produced via immunoSEQ multiplex PCR; TCRdb's table is partial and in-frame only. Here the sample spans tens of thousands of clones, approximately 79% being singletons. The sample was peripheral blood. These receptors originate from a man between 65 and 85 years old with COVID-19, enrolled during active disease.

The genes are TRBV24-1 and TRBJ2-1, with 10 bases aligning to TRBD1. Per the germline V gene, CDR1 is KGHDR and CDR2 is SFDVKD. Unmatched junction bases numbered 7, after V lost 4 bases and J lost 5 bases. CDR3 length equals 16 residues. In DNA, the CDR3 is TGTGCCACCAGTGACACCGGGACAGGGGTAAACAATGAGCAGTTCTTC. Protein: CATSDTGTGVNNEQFF.

The chain carries TRBV28 and TRBJ1-1; TRBD1 is a possible D gene (6 bases). CDR3 length equals 12 residues. Trimming removed 9 bases from V and 9 bases from J, with 17 bases in between. The germline CDR1 and CDR2 sequences are MDHEN and SYDVKM. The CDR3: CASLQGGLQAFF. CDR3 in DNA: TGTGCCAGTTTACAGGGCGGGTTGCAAGCTTTCTTT.

This clone was detected only once. The chain is built from TRBV25-1 and TRBJ1-2; TRBD1 matches at 8 bases. J lost 6 bases, V lost 2 bases, and 8 bases had no gene match. Germline values: CDR1 MGHDK, CDR2 SYGVNS. This CDR3 is 15 amino acids long. The CDR3: CASSEISVDRDGYTF. In nucleotides, the CDR3 is TGTGCCAGCAGTGAAATATCGGTGGACAGGGATGGCTACACCTTC.

The chain combines TRBV6-1 with TRBJ2-3; TRBD1 might be the D (5 bases). Trimming removed 3 bases at V and 6 bases at J, with 13 bases between. The CDR3 is 14 residues long. Germline V gene sequence: CDR1 MNHNS, CDR2 SASEGT. CDR3 sequence: CASSEGRGADTQYF. CDR3 in DNA: TGTGCCAGCAGTGAGGGGCGAGGAGCGGATACGCAGTATTTT.

V is TRBV7-3 and J is TRBJ2-3; weak D call: TRBD2 (6 bases). V lost 2 bases and J 6 bases, leaving 9 bases between the germline ends. The CDR3 is made up of 13 amino acids. The V gene's germline CDR1 is SGHTA and CDR2 FQGTGA. CDR3 DNA sequence: TGTGCCAGCAGCTTAGACCGGGAGGATACGCAGTATTTT. Amino acid sequence: CASSLDREDTQYF.

A few counts support this clone. The genes are TRBV18 and TRBJ2-7, with a tentative D call TRBD2 (6 bases). V gave up 6 bases and J gave up 6 bases, with 12 bases separating them. This CDR3 is built from 12 residues. CDR1 KGHSH and CDR2 LQKENI come from the germline V gene. CDR3 nucleotide sequence: TGTGCCAGCTCGGGGACTGTACGCGAGCAGTACTTC. It yields the protein CASSGTVREQYF. The variable domain in full, completed from reference TRBV18 and TRBJ2-7, reads NAGVMQNPRHLVRRRGQEARLRCSPMKGHSHVYWYRQLPEEGLKFMVYLQKENIIDESGMPKERFSAEFPKEGPSILRIQQVVRGDSAAYFCASSGTVREQYFGPGTRLTVT.

The chain combines TRBV2 with TRBJ1-5; D call uncertain. The CDR3 sequence is 13 residues long. V lost 3 bases, J lost 4 bases, and 7 bases lay in between. Germline V gene lookup returns CDR1 SNHLY and CDR2 FYNNEI. Here the CDR3 DNA reads TGTGCCAGCAGTGAGGCCCTTAATCAGCCCCAGCATTTT. This sequence encodes CASSEALNQPQHF.

This CDR3 is CASSFVQGTPIYTEAFF. The CDR3 DNA reads as TGTGCCAGCAGCTTTGTACAGGGGACACCGATATACACTGAAGCTTTCTTT. V gene TRBV7-3 combines with J gene TRBJ1-1, with 7 positions matching TRBD1. Trimming cost V 3 bases and J 3 bases; bases outside gene matches: 13. The CDR3 totals 17 residues. Germline CDR1 and CDR2: SGHTA and FQGTGA.

This clone is medium-sized. The rearrangement joins TRBV28 to TRBJ2-4; weak D call: TRBD2 (5 bases). Trimming shortened V by 1 base and J by 3 bases, and 10 bases separated the two germline ends. The CDR3 length is 15 residues. CDR1 MDHEN and CDR2 SYDVKM come from the germline V gene. CDR3: CASSLYGEGKNIQYF. CDR3 DNA sequence: TGTGCCAGCAGTTTATACGGGGAAGGCAAAAACATTCAGTACTTC.